Listed here are 22 T cell receptor beta chains from one sample, sequenced in a study of kidney transplant recipient with SARS-CoV-2 infection. TCRdb recomputed calls from the reads with MiXCR, one row per CDR3 protein. Seen here are fewer than 250,000 distinct CDR3 sequences, 29% observed once, and the top ten hold under 9.5%. Sequenced here: a blood sample, sampled at baseline and on day 111 from a kidney transplant recipient. The receptors come from a male patient younger than 45 who had COVID-19 and was a kidney transplant recipient. Some T cells may be graft donor cells.

This clonotype showed up many times. This sequence joins TRBV7-3 and TRBJ2-7; 7 bases are a match to TRBD1. Per germline, CDR1 SGHTA and CDR2 FQGTGA. The length of the CDR3 is 13 residues. Trimming cost V 0 bases and J 6 bases; bases outside gene matches: 2. This CDR3 is CASSLTRGSEQYF. In nucleotides, the CDR3 is TGTGCCAGCAGCTTAACCAGGGGGTCCGAGCAGTACTTC. The whole variable domain, filled in from reference TRBV7-3 and TRBJ2-7, reads GAGVSQTPSNKVTEKGKYVELRCDPISGHTALYWYRQSLGQGPEFLIYFQGTGAADDSGLPNDRFFAVRPEGSVSTLKIQRTERGDSAVYLCASSLTRGSEQYFGPGTRLTVT.

With respect to this clonotype: This clone may be a read error of a much larger clone one base away. The missing conserved phenylalanine or tryptophan at the end of this CDR3 makes a read error likely. The rearrangement uses TRBV6-8 and TRBJ2-7; D not resolved. V was cut by 5 bases and J by 3 bases, with 11 bases left in between. Germline V CDR1 and CDR2: MNHGY, SAAAGT. The CDR3 contains 13 residues. This CDR3 is CASSPTNGYEQYL. The DNA of the CDR3 is TGTGCCAGCAGTCCTACGAACGGCTACGAGCAGTACCTC.

About this clonotype itself: A much larger clone differs by one base, so this may be a read error. The chain couples TRBV12-5 to TRBJ1-2; weak D call: TRBD1 (5 bases). Between the trimmed V and J ends, which lost 8 bases and 4 bases, there was a span of 26 bases. The CDR3 contains 17 residues. The germline V gene has CDR1 LGHNT and CDR2 FRNRAP. CDR3 sequence: CASSAPTLQGKTYGYTF. As DNA, the CDR3 is TGTGCTAGTAGTGCTCCAACTTTGCAGGGAAAGACCTATGGCTACACCTTC.

About this clonotype itself: Given a much more abundant clone one base away, this may be a read error. V usage is TRBV18 and J usage is TRBJ2-7; 7 nucleotides agree with TRBD2. Germline CDR1 reads KGHSH; CDR2 reads LQKENI. The V gene end was trimmed by 1 base and the J gene end by 10 bases; junction bases not matched to a gene: 10. This CDR3 region has 14 residues. The CDR3 region has the DNA TGTGCCAGCTCACCACGGGAGGGAACGGAGACCCAGTACGTC. Its translation: CASSPREGTETQYV.

This clonotype was detected a few times. A read error is possible here, since a much larger clone lies one base away. The chain uses TRBV5-1 and TRBJ1-5; weak D call: TRBD1 (5 bases). The germline CDR1 and CDR2 sequences are SGHRS and YFSETQ. This CDR3 spans 14 amino acids. CDR3 nucleotides: TGCGCCAGCAGCCCCGACAGTTTCAATCAGCTCCAGCATTTT. Amino acids: CASSPDSFNQLQHF.

This clonotype was seen once. A much bigger clone sits one base away, suggesting this may be a read error. Given the absence of the conserved phenylalanine or tryptophan at the CDR3 end, a read error is likely. The genes are TRBV4-1 and TRBJ1-6; D is undetermined. The V gene's germline CDR1 is MGHRA and CDR2 YSYEKL. Trimming shortened V by 4 bases and J by 0 bases, and 13 bases separated the two germline ends. CDR3 size: 17 residues. The CDR3 reads CASSPGGARSYNSPLHL. DNA of the CDR3: TGCGCCAGCAGCCCGGGTGGAGCTCGCTCCTATAATTCACCCCTCCACCTT.

This clonotype was recorded many times. At one end, the junction sequence differs from germline, possibly due to a read error. The chain employs TRBV5-1 and TRBJ2-4; 7 bases fit TRBD1. This CDR3 has 16 residues. Germline CDR1 reads SGHRS; CDR2 reads YFSETQ. CDR3 loop: CASSLTTGLARNIQYF. The CDR3 region has the DNA TGCGCCAGCAGCTTGACGACAGGGTTAGCCAGAAACATTCAGTACTTC.

In the case of this clonotype: A much larger clone differs from this one at a single base, so this may be a read error. The V call is TRBV7-2, the J call TRBJ1-2; D is unclear. Germline V gene sequence: CDR1 SGHTA, CDR2 FQGNSA. This CDR3 contains 17 residues. The CDR3 is CASSFMLRDGKTYGHTF. As DNA, the CDR3 is TGTGCCAGCAGCTTTATGCTCAGAGACGGAAAGACCTATGGCCACACCTTC.

This clonotype was counted at least ten times. The chain couples TRBV19 to TRBJ1-1; TRBD1 might be the D (6 bases). The CDR3 sequence is 14 residues long. Germline V gene data show CDR1 as LNHDA and CDR2 as SQIVND (reference sequence). Deletions cut 5 bases from V and 11 bases from J, with 21 bases between. The DNA of the CDR3 is TGTGCCAGTAGTGGTGCAGGGGCCGCGGATGGGGCTTTCTTT. Encoded protein: CASSGAGAADGAFF.

In this sample, this clonotype turned up many times. The V gene is TRBV7-9, the J gene TRBJ2-2, with D unclear. Per germline, CDR1 SEHNR and CDR2 FQNEAQ (reference sequence). V lost 5 bases and J 1 base, leaving 8 bases between the germline ends. The CDR3 totals 14 residues. CDR3 amino acids: CASSIQENTGELFF. As DNA, the CDR3 is TGTGCCAGCAGCATCCAGGAGAACACCGGGGAGCTGTTTTTT.

This clonotype was observed at least ten times. The J gene is TRBJ1-2, the V gene TRBV23-1; D is unresolved. TRBV23-1 has ORF status, its function being uncertain. CDR3 length: 17 amino acids. V was pared by 5 bases and J by 4 bases, with 23 bases between. CDR3 bases: TGCGCCAGCAGTGATAGTTGGCTACGCAGAAAGACCTATGGCTACACCTTC. Translation gives CASSDSWLRRKTYGYTF.

This clonotype occurred many times. V usage is TRBV7-2 and J usage is TRBJ1-1; TRBD1 aligns across 7 bases. The J segment lost 6 bases and the V segment lost 7 bases, leaving 11 bases of the junction unmatched. Germline V gives CDR1 SGHTA, CDR2 FQGNSA. CDR3 length: 14 amino acids. CDR3 residues: CASIQGQPYAEAFF. CDR3 in DNA: TGTGCCAGCATCCAGGGACAGCCCTACGCTGAAGCTTTCTTT.

The gene calls are TRBV10-1 and TRBJ2-5; D unclear. The CDR3 runs to 14 residues. V lost 0 bases and J 7 bases, leaving 12 bases between the germline ends. Germline CDR1 WNHNN, CDR2 SYGVQD (reference sequence). The CDR3 loop reads CASSESQRVGTQYF. In DNA, the CDR3 is TGCGCCAGCAGTGAGTCCCAGAGAGTAGGGACCCAGTACTTC.

This clonotype has only a few counts. The chain uses TRBV9 and TRBJ1-2; possibly TRBD1 for D (5 bases). Trimming removed 0 bases at V and 5 bases at J, with 14 bases between. CDR3 length: 15 amino acids. The germline CDR1 and CDR2 sequences are SGDLS and YYNGEE. The CDR3 DNA is TGTGCCAGCAGCGTAGGCAGGGCAAAACCTTATGGCTACACCTTC. Protein sequence: CASSVGRAKPYGYTF.

This clonotype was picked up many times. V is TRBV6-6 and J is TRBJ1-3, with D unclear. Germline loops: CDR1 MNHNY, CDR2 SVGAGI (reference sequence). This CDR3 comprises 13 residues. Trimming removed 7 bases from V and 4 bases from J, with 11 bases in between. The CDR3 here is CASIRAEGNTIYF. The CDR3 DNA reads as TGTGCCAGCATTCGAGCCGAGGGAAACACCATATATTTT.

As to this clonotype: Possible read error: a much larger clone is one base away. The chain joins TRBV6-2 or TRBV6-3 to TRBJ1-2; no definite D call. CDR3 length equals 17 residues. Germline CDR1 reads MNHEY; CDR2 reads SVGEGT. V was trimmed by 5 bases and J by 4 bases, leaving 23 bases between them. Here the CDR3 DNA reads TGTGCCAGCAGTGTATTATACTGCATCGCAAAGACCTATGGCTACACCTTC. It translates to CASSVLYCIAKTYGYTF.

On this clonotype: A single base separates this from a much larger clone, so it may be a read error. This chain uses TRBV27 with TRBJ2-3; D uncertain. The CDR3 totals 12 residues. Germline V lookup: CDR1 MNHEY, CDR2 SMNVEV (reference sequence). The DNA of the CDR3 is TGTGCCAGCAGTTTTTTTGGAGATACGCTGTATTTT. It encodes CASSFFGDTLYF.

The J gene is TRBJ2-3, the V gene TRBV9, with 10 bases lining up with TRBD2. Per the germline V gene, CDR1 is SGDLS and CDR2 is YYNGEE. Unmatched junction bases numbered 15, after V lost 1 base and J lost 4 bases. CDR3 length equals 19 residues. The CDR3 bases are TGTGCCAGCAGCGTATCGGCTAGCGGGAGTTTTTGGCCCCCAGATACGCAGTATTTT. Translation gives CASSVSASGSFWPPDTQYF.

Concerning this clonotype itself: The junction does not match germline at one end; this may be a read error. V usage is TRBV20-1 and J usage is TRBJ2-3; D may be TRBD1 or TRBD2 (5 bases each). Germline V gives CDR1 DFQATT, CDR2 SNEGSKA (reference sequence). The CDR3 totals 17 residues. The CDR3 protein is CSAPGAMGPQSRDTQYF. Written as DNA, the CDR3 is TGCAGTGCTCCGGGTGCCATGGGACCACAAAGCAGAGATACGCAGTATTTT.

At least ten counts were recorded for this clonotype. The rearrangement links TRBV30 to TRBJ1-2, with D perhaps matching TRBD1 (6 bases). The germline V and J ends were trimmed by 4 bases and 1 base, with 10 bases remaining between them. Per the germline V gene, CDR1 is GTSNPN and CDR2 is SVGIG (reference sequence). This CDR3 comprises 13 residues. The CDR3 DNA follows: TGTGCCTGGAAGGACAGACGTAACTATGGCTACACCTTC. Translating it yields CAWKDRRNYGYTF.

Turning to this clonotype: This sequence may be a read error, since a much larger clone differs from it by one base. The genes are TRBV12-3 or TRBV12-4 and TRBJ1-1; D not certain. The CDR3 sequence is 15 residues long. The CDR3 coding sequence is TGTGCCGGCAGTTTAGCGCAGGCTAGAATCACTGAAGCTTTCTTT. It translates to CAGSLAQARITEAFF.

This clonotype has at least ten counts. J is TRBJ1-5 and V is TRBV6-1; 8 bases align to TRBD1. Per germline, CDR1 MNHNS and CDR2 SASEGT. The CDR3 sequence is 16 residues long. The V and J ends lost 0 bases and 4 bases, in that order; junction bases with no gene match: 5. CDR3 in amino acids: CASSEAFWTGNQPQHF. The DNA of the CDR3 is TGTGCCAGCAGTGAAGCCTTCTGGACAGGGAATCAGCCCCAGCATTTT.